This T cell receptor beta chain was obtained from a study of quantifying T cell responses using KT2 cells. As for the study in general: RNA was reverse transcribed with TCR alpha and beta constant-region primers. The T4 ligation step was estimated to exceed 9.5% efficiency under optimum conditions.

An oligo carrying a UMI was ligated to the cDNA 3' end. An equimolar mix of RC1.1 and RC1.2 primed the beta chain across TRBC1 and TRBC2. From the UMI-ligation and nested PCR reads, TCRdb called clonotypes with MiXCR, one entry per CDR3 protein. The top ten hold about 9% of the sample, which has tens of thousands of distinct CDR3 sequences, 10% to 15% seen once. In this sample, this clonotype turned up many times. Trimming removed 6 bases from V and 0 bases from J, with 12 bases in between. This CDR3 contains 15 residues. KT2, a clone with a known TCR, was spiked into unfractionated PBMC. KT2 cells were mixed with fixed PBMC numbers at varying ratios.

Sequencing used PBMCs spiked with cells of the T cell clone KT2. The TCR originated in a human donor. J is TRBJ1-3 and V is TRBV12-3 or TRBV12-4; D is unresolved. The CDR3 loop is CASSDHGASGNTIYF. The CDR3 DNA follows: TGTGCCAGCAGCGATCACGGAGCCTCTGGAAACACCATATATTTT.